The following is a TCR beta chain sequence with its context. Stated time point: after dendritic cell vaccination, including at tumor progression/relapse. Patients had residual fresh-frozen tumor tissue and more than two years of survival data. Method: immunoSEQ multiplex PCR; TCRdb's copy keeps in-frame clones and lacks some. The sample shows tens of thousands of clones, more than 75% of them seen only once. The data belong to a study of glioma-infiltrating T cells after dendritic cell vaccination. Study information: Autologous tumor lysate was loaded overnight onto monocyte-derived dendritic cells grown 6 to 7 days with IL-4 and GM-CSF.

CDR1 is SNHLY, CDR2 FYNNEI, per germline. This CDR3 comprises 15 residues. V lost 3 bases, J lost 4 bases, and 9 bases stayed unmatched. Source: blood, taken after dendritic cell vaccination. The chain uses TRBV2 and TRBJ2-7; the match to TRBD1 covers 7 bases. This TCR was recovered from a human donor with glioblastoma. The CDR3 sequence is CASSDYVDRRYEQYF. The CDR3 DNA reads as TGTGCCAGCAGTGATTATGTGGACAGGAGATACGAGCAGTACTTC. The variable domain in full, with the rest retrieved from reference TRBV2 and TRBJ2-7, is EPEVTQTPSHQVTQMGQEVILRCVPISNHLYFYWYRQILGQKVEFLVSFYNNEISEKSEIFDDQFSVERPDGSNFTLKIRSTKLEDSAMYFCASSDYVDRRYEQYFGPGTRLTVT.